These T cell receptor beta chains were read from a single sample in a study of blood T cell repertoires in COVID-19. TCRdb keeps only in-frame clones here, not all; method: immunoSEQ multiplex PCR. The sample contains fewer than 250,000 clones, around 86% of which appear only once. The material sequenced was PBMCs or T cells enriched from blood (not recorded which). These receptors all come from a woman aged 40 to 50 in a cohort exposed to, infected with or recovered from COVID-19 (not recorded which). CDR3s include the opening cysteine and the closing phenylalanine or tryptophan. The order of the fields is D gene, V gene, J gene, CDR3 DNA, CDR3 protein. D genes are given only for firm matches.

d_call: NA
v_call: TRBV6-2/TRBV6-3
j_call: TRBJ1-4
cdr3_nt: TGTGCCAGCAGTCCCCGGACAGCAACTAATGAAAAACTGTTTTTT
cdr3_aa: CASSPRTATNEKLFF

d_call: NA
v_call: TRBV6-2/TRBV6-3
j_call: TRBJ1-1
cdr3_nt: TGTGCCAGCAGTATTCACGGGGAAGGCACTGAAGCTTTCTTT
cdr3_aa: CASSIHGEGTEAFF

d_call: NA
v_call: TRBV4-1
j_call: TRBJ1-1
cdr3_nt: TGCGCCAGCAGCCAAGGTGCAGGGCAGAACACTGAAGCTTTCTTT
cdr3_aa: CASSQGAGQNTEAFF

d_call: NA
v_call: TRBV12-3/TRBV12-4
j_call: TRBJ1-1
cdr3_nt: TGTGCCAGCAGGAAGATGCCGCCGGTTGAAGCTTTCTTT
cdr3_aa: CASRKMPPVEAFF

d_call: NA
v_call: TRBV27
j_call: TRBJ1-5
cdr3_nt: TGTGCCAGCAGTTTCTCCGGTCAGCCCCAGCATTTT
cdr3_aa: CASSFSGQPQHF

d_call: NA
v_call: TRBV9
j_call: TRBJ1-1
cdr3_nt: TGTGCCAGCAGCGTAGGCCTGTTAGCTCAGGGGAATTCGAACACTGAAGCTTTCTTT
cdr3_aa: CASSVGLLAQGNSNTEAFF

d_call: TRBD2
v_call: TRBV11-2
j_call: TRBJ2-1
cdr3_nt: TGTGCCAGCAGCCCAAAAGGACTAGCGGGGGGCTGGGATGAGCAGTTCTTC
cdr3_aa: CASSPKGLAGGWDEQFF

d_call: TRBD1
v_call: TRBV7-9
j_call: TRBJ1-2
cdr3_nt: TGTGCCAGCAGCGGGACAGGGGGAGGAGGCTACACCTTC
cdr3_aa: CASSGTGGGGYTF

d_call: NA
v_call: TRBV4-3
j_call: TRBJ1-4
cdr3_nt: TGCGCCAGCAGCCAGTCACCGGGATCTACGAATGAAAAACTGTTTTTT
cdr3_aa: CASSQSPGSTNEKLFF

d_call: TRBD1
v_call: TRBV4-1
j_call: TRBJ2-6
cdr3_nt: TGCGCCAGCAGCCCTATTCCGGGACAGCTTCTCACTTCTGGGGCCAACGTCCTGACTTTC
cdr3_aa: CASSPIPGQLLTSGANVLTF